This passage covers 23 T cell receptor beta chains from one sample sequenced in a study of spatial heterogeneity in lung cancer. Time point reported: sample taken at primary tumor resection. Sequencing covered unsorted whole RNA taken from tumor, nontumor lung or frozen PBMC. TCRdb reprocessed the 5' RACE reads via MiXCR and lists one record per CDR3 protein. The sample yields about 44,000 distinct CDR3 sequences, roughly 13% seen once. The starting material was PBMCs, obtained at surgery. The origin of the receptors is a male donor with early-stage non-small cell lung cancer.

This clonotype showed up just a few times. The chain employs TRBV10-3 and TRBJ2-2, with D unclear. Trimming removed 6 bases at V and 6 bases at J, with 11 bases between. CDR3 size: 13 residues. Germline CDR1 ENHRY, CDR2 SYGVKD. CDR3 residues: CAISPEGSGELFF. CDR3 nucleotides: TGTGCCATCAGCCCTGAAGGATCCGGGGAGCTGTTTTTT.

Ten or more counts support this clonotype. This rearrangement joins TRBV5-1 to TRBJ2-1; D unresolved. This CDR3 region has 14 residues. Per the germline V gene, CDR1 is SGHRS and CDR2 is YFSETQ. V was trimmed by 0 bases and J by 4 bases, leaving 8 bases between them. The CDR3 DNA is TGCGCCAGCAGCTTGGACCGGTTGTACAATGAGCAGTTCTTC. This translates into CASSLDRLYNEQFF. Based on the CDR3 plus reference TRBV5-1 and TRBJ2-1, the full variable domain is KAGVTQTPRYLIKTRGQQVTLSCSPISGHRSVSWYQQTPGQGLQFLFEYFSETQRNKGNFPGRFSGRQFSNSRSEMNVSTLELGDSALYLCASSLDRLYNEQFFGPGTRLTVL.

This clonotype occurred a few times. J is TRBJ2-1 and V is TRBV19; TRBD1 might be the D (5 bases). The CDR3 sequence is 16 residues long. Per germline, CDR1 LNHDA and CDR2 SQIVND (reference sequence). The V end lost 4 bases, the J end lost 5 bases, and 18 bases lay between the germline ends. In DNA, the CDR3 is TGTGCCAGTAGTACCCAGGGAAAAACCGCCAACAATGAGCAGTTCTTC. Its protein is CASSTQGKTANNEQFF.

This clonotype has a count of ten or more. The CDR3 sequence: CASNPEGIRGYTF. CDR3 nucleotide sequence: TGTGCCAGCAACCCTGAAGGGATACGTGGCTACACCTTC. The chain recombines TRBV28 with TRBJ1-2; D gene uncertain. Trimming pared 7 bases from V and 7 bases from J, leaving 16 bases between. Germline CDR1 and CDR2: MDHEN and SYDVKM. CDR3 length: 13 residues.

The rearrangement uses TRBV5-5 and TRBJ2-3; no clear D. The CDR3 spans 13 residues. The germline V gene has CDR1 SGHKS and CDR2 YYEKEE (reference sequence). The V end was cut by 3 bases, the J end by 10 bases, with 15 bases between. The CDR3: CASSSELRSSQYF. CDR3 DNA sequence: TGTGCCAGCAGCTCTGAGTTGAGAAGCTCGCAGTATTTT. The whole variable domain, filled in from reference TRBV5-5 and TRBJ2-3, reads DAGVTQSPTHLIKTRGQQVTLRCSPISGHKSVSWYQQVLGQGPQFIFQYYEKEERGRGNFPDRFSARQFPNYSSELNVNALLLGDSALYLCASSSELRSSQYFGPGTRLTVL.

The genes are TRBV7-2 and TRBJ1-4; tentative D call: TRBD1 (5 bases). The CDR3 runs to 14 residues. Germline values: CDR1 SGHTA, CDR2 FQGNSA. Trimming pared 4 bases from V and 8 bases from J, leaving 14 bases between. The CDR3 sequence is CASSSGPRREKLFF. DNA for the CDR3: TGTGCCAGCAGCTCAGGGCCGCGGAGGGAAAAACTGTTTTTT. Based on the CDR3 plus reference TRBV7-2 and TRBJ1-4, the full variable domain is GAGVSQSPSNKVTEKGKDVELRCDPISGHTALYWYRQSLGQGLEFLIYFQGNSAPDKSGLPSDRFSAERTGGSVSTLTIQRTQQEDSAVYLCASSSGPRREKLFFGSGTQLSVL.

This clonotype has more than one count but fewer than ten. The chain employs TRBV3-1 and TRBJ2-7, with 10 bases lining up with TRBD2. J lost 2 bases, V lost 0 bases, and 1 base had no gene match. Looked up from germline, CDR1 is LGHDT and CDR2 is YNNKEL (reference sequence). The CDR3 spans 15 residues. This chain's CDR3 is CASSQDTSGAYEQYF. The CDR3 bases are TGTGCCAGCAGCCAAGACACTAGCGGGGCCTACGAGCAGTACTTC.

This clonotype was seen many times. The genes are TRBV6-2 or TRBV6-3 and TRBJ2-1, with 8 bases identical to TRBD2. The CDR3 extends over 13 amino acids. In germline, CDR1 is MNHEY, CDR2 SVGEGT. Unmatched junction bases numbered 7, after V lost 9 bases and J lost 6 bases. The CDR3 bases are TGTGCCAGTGCCGGGACTAGAGTCAATGAGCAGTTCTTC. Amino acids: CASAGTRVNEQFF.

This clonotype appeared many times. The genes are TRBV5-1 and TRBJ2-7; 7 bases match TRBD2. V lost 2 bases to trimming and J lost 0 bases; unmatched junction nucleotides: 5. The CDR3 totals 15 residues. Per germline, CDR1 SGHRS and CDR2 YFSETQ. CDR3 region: CASSFNSGGSYEQYF. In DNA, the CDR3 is TGCGCCAGCAGCTTTAACTCGGGGGGCTCCTACGAGCAGTACTTC. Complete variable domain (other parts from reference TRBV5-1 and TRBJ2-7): KAGVTQTPRYLIKTRGQQVTLSCSPISGHRSVSWYQQTPGQGLQFLFEYFSETQRNKGNFPGRFSGRQFSNSRSEMNVSTLELGDSALYLCASSFNSGGSYEQYFGPGTRLTVT.

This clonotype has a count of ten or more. CDR3 DNA sequence: TGTGCCAGCAGCCAAGATTTGGGGGATCAGCCCCAGCATTTT. Its translation: CASSQDLGDQPQHF. This rearrangement joins TRBV4-2 to TRBJ1-5; the D gene is possibly TRBD1 (5 bases). Trimming removed 0 bases at V and 5 bases at J, with 8 bases between. The CDR3 loop spans 14 amino acids. Germline V gives CDR1 LGHNA, CDR2 YNFKEQ.

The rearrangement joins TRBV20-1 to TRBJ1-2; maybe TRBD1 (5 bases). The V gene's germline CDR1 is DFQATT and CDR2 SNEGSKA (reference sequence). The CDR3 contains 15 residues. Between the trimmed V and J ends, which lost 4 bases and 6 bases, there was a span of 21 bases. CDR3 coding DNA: TGCAGTGCTAACTTACCGTCGGGGGGAGATAATGGCTACACCTTC. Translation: CSANLPSGGDNGYTF.

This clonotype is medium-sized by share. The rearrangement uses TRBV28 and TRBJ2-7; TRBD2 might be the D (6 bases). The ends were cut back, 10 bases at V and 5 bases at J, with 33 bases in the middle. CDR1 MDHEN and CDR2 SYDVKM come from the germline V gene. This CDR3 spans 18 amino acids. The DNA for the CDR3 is TGTGCCACCCTACCTGATCTCCTAGCGAGAGAAAATCGCAACGAGCAGTACTTC. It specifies CATLPDLLARENRNEQYF.

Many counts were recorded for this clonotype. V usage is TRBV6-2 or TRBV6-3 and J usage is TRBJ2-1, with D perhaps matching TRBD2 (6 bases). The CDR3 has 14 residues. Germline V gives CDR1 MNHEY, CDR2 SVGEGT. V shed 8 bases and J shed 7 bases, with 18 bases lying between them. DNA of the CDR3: TGTGCCAGCGCCCTCAGCGGGCGGAAGAATGAGCAGTTCTTC. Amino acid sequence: CASALSGRKNEQFF.

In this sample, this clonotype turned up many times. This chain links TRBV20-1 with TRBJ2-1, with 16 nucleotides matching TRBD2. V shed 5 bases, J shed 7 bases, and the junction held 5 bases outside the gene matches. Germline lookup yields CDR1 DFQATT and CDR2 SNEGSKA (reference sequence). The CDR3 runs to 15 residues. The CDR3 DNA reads TGCAGTGCTGGGACTAGCGGGAGGGCCGATAATGAGCAGTTCTTC. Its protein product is CSAGTSGRADNEQFF.

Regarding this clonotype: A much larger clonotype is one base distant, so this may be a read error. CDR3: CATSQGPGANVLTF. DNA for the CDR3: TGTGCCACCAGCCAGGGCCCTGGGGCCAACGTCCTGACTTTC. The chain carries TRBV24-1 and TRBJ2-6; a weak D match, TRBD1 (5 bases). V was trimmed by 7 bases and J by 2 bases, leaving 8 bases between them. Germline V gene sequence: CDR1 KGHDR, CDR2 SFDVKD. CDR3 size: 14 residues.

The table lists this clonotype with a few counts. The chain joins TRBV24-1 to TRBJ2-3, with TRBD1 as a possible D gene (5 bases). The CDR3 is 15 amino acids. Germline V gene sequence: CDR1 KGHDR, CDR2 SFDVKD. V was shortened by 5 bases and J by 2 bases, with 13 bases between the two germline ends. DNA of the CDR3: TGTGCCACCAGTGGCCAGGGCATACTCACAGATACGCAGTATTTT. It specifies CATSGQGILTDTQYF.

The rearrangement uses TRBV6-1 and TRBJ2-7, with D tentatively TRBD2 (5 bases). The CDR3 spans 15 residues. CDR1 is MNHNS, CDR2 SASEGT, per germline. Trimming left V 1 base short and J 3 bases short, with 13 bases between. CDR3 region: CASSEGGLPLYEQYF. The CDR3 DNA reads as TGTGCCAGCAGTGAAGGCGGGCTCCCTCTCTACGAGCAGTACTTC.

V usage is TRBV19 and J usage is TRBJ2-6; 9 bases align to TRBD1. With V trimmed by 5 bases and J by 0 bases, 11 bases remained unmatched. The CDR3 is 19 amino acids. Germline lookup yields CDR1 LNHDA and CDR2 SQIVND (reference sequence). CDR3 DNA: TGTGCCAGTAGTTCACCGACAGGGGGAGCTCTCTCTGGGGCCAACGTCCTGACTTTC. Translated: CASSSPTGGALSGANVLTF.

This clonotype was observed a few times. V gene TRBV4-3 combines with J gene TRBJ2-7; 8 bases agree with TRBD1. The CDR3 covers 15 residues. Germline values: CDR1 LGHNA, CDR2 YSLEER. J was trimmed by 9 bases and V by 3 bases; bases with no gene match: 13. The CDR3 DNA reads TGCGCCAGCAGCCAGGATCTCGGACAGGGTGGGGGGCAGTACTTC. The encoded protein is CASSQDLGQGGGQYF.

Written as DNA, the CDR3 is TGCAGTGCGCCCCGGGACTCTTATGGCTACACCTTC. Translated: CSAPRDSYGYTF. This chain joins TRBV20-1 and TRBJ1-2; tentatively, D is TRBD1 (5 bases). Germline loops: CDR1 DFQATT, CDR2 SNEGSKA (reference sequence). V was shortened by 6 bases and J by 5 bases, with 13 bases between the two germline ends. There are 12 residues in the CDR3.

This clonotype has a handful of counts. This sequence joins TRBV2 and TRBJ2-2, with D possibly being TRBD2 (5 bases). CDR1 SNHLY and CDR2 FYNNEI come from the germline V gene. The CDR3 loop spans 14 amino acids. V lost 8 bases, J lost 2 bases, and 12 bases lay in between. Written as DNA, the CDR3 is TGTGCCAGCGCGTCGGGGTCCAACACCGGGGAGCTGTTTTTT. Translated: CASASGSNTGELFF. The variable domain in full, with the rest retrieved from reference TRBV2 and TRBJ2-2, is EPEVTQTPSHQVTQMGQEVILRCVPISNHLYFYWYRQILGQKVEFLVSFYNNEISEKSEIFDDQFSVERPDGSNFTLKIRSTKLEDSAMYFCASASGSNTGELFFGEGSRLTVL.

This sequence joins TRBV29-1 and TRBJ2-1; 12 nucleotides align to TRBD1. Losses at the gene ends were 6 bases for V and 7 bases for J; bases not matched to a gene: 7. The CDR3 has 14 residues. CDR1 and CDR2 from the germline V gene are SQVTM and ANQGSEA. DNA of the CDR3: TGCAGCGTGGGGGACAGGGGGCTTTGGAATGAGCAGTTCTTC. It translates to CSVGDRGLWNEQFF.

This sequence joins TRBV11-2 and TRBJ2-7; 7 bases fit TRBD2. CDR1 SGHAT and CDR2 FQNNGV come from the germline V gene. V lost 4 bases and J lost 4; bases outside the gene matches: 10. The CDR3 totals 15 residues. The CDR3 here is CASSSWLADAYEQYF. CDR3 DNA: TGTGCCAGCAGCTCCTGGCTAGCGGATGCGTACGAGCAGTACTTC. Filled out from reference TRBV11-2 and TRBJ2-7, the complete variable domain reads EAGVAQSPRYKIIEKRQSVAFWCNPISGHATLYWYQQILGQGPKLLIQFQNNGVVDDSQLPKDRFSAERLKGVDSTLKIQPAKLEDSAVYLCASSSWLADAYEQYFGPGTRLTVT.